Listed below are T cell receptor beta chains from one sample, sequenced in a study of blood T cell repertoires in COVID-19. Here immunoSEQ multiplex PCR was the method, and the copy in TCRdb shows in-frame clones only, minus some. The data show more than 200,000 clones, about 89% seen once. Specimen: PBMCs or T cells enriched from blood (not recorded which). Receptors originate from a woman in her thirties who had recovered from COVID-19. CDR3s include the opening cysteine and the closing phenylalanine or tryptophan. Fields, in order: CDR3 protein, CDR3 DNA, D gene, J gene, clone size, V gene. A D gene is named only where the DNA matches it firmly. A row's size may be missing; if present it is once, few, many or a size class.

CDR3 protein: CASSQSSYEQYF
CDR3 DNA: TGTGCCAGCAGCCAGAGCTCCTACGAGCAGTACTTC
D gene: -
J gene: TRBJ2-7
clone size: -
V gene: TRBV6-2/TRBV6-3

CDR3 protein: CASSLISPSRTLAKNIQYF
CDR3 DNA: TGTGCCAGCAGCTTAATTTCTCCTAGCAGAACCTTAGCCAAAAACATTCAGTACTTC
D gene: -
J gene: TRBJ2-4
clone size: -
V gene: TRBV7-9

CDR3 protein: CASSLAGGNEQFF
CDR3 DNA: TGTGCCAGCAGCTTGGCAGGGGGCAATGAGCAGTTCTTC
D gene: TRBD1
J gene: TRBJ2-1
clone size: -
V gene: TRBV5-4

CDR3 protein: CASSSGTVYRDYGYTF
CDR3 DNA: TGTGCCAGTAGTAGCGGGACTGTATATAGGGACTATGGCTACACCTTC
D gene: -
J gene: TRBJ1-2
clone size: few
V gene: TRBV19

CDR3 protein: CASSLGAGGPNEQYF
CDR3 DNA: TGTGCCAGCAGTTTAGGGGCGGGAGGGCCCAACGAGCAGTACTTC
D gene: TRBD2
J gene: TRBJ2-7
clone size: -
V gene: TRBV28

CDR3 protein: CATRMLWGAEAFF
CDR3 DNA: TGTGCCACCAGGATGCTTTGGGGGGCTGAAGCTTTCTTT
D gene: -
J gene: TRBJ1-1
clone size: -
V gene: TRBV15

CDR3 protein: CASSLRAPGGGGRKTSTNYGYTF
CDR3 DNA: TGTGCCAGCAGTTTAAGAGCCCCGGGGGGCGGGGGGCGCAAAACGTCTACAAACTATGGCTACACCTTC
D gene: -
J gene: TRBJ1-2
clone size: -
V gene: TRBV28

CDR3 protein: CASSPLNSGNTIYF
CDR3 DNA: TGTGCCAGCAGTCCCCTAAACTCTGGAAACACCATATATTTT
D gene: -
J gene: TRBJ1-3
clone size: -
V gene: TRBV28

CDR3 protein: CASGSSGGTGELFF
CDR3 DNA: TGTGCTAGTGGCTCTAGCGGTGGGACCGGGGAGCTGTTTTTT
D gene: TRBD2
J gene: TRBJ2-2
clone size: -
V gene: TRBV12-5

CDR3 protein: CASSHRGTIGGAENEKLFF
CDR3 DNA: TGCGCCAGCAGCCACCGAGGGACTATAGGCGGGGCCGAAAATGAAAAACTGTTTTTT
D gene: -
J gene: TRBJ1-4
clone size: -
V gene: TRBV4-1

CDR3 protein: CASSLGGPKETQYF
CDR3 DNA: TGTGCCAGCAGCTTGGGGGGGCCTAAAGAGACCCAGTACTTC
D gene: -
J gene: TRBJ2-5
clone size: once
V gene: TRBV5-5

CDR3 protein: CASSHFTSGRKSYNEQFF
CDR3 DNA: TGTGCCAGCAGCCATTTCACTAGCGGGAGGAAGTCCTACAATGAGCAGTTCTTC
D gene: TRBD2
J gene: TRBJ2-1
clone size: -
V gene: TRBV3-1/TRBV3-2

CDR3 protein: CASSQDVSGIYEQYF
CDR3 DNA: TGCGCCAGCAGCCAAGACGTTAGCGGGATCTACGAGCAGTACTTC
D gene: TRBD2
J gene: TRBJ2-7
clone size: -
V gene: TRBV4-3

CDR3 protein: CASSDGQGATFEAFF
CDR3 DNA: TGTGCCAGCAGCGATGGACAGGGAGCTACCTTTGAAGCTTTCTTT
D gene: TRBD1
J gene: TRBJ1-1
clone size: -
V gene: TRBV5-4

CDR3 protein: CASSFRDKTNYGYTF
CDR3 DNA: TGTGCCAGCAGCTTCCGGGACAAAACTAACTATGGCTACACCTTC
D gene: -
J gene: TRBJ1-2
clone size: -
V gene: TRBV7-9

CDR3 protein: CAGGQGRTEAFF
CDR3 DNA: TGCGCCGGAGGACAGGGGAGGACTGAAGCTTTCTTT
D gene: TRBD1
J gene: TRBJ1-1
clone size: -
V gene: TRBV10-2

CDR3 protein: CASSSTDRQLRTFF
CDR3 DNA: TGTGCCAGCAGTTCTACGGACAGGCAACTGAGAACTTTCTTT
D gene: TRBD1
J gene: TRBJ1-1
clone size: -
V gene: TRBV28